Given below is one T cell receptor (beta chain) in context. Only in-frame clones appear in the TCRdb table, and some are missing; sequencing was by immunoSEQ multiplex PCR. This table has 99,000 or so clones, 90% to 95% appearing once. This sample was included in a study of siplizumab effects on memory and regulatory T cells. V was trimmed by 3 bases and J by 3 bases, leaving 15 bases between them. The length of the CDR3 is 15 residues. Germline values: CDR1 SGDLS, CDR2 YYNGEE. The specimen was non-Treg CD4+ T cells sorted from blood. The rearrangement joins TRBV9 to TRBJ1-2, with D possibly matching TRBD1 (5 bases). This receptor was taken from a human donor in good health. Here the CDR3 reads CASSDYPGTHYGYTF. In DNA, the CDR3 is TGTGCCAGCAGCGACTATCCCGGGACTCACTATGGCTACACCTTC.